This T cell receptor (beta chain) was retrieved from a study of blood T cell repertoires in COVID-19. Method: immunoSEQ multiplex PCR; TCRdb's copy keeps in-frame clones and lacks some. The table has roughly 120,000 clones, about 86% seen once. This CDR3 contains 15 residues. Germline assignment: CDR1 ENHRY and CDR2 SYGVKD. V shed 5 bases and J shed 3 bases, with 15 bases lying between them. The sequence was obtained from a woman aged 50 to 60 with active or convalescent COVID-19. Sequenced sample: peripheral blood. The chain is built from TRBV10-3 and TRBJ2-3; D might be TRBD2 (5 bases). The CDR3 nucleotides are TGTGCCATCAGTTTACTAGATCGCGGAACAGATACGCAGTATTTT. Protein product: CAISLLDRGTDTQYF.